These T cell receptor beta chains were read from a single sample in a study of T cells in Graves' hyperthyroidism and ophthalmopathy. MiXCR was run by TCRdb on the multiplex PCR reads, yielding one entry per CDR3 protein. In the table there are a few hundred thousand distinct CDR3 sequences, about 15% of which are singletons. The sample was blood. Every receptor here comes from a woman aged 25 to 39 with Graves' hyperthyroidism that later progressed to Graves' ophthalmopathy. CDR3s include the opening cysteine and the closing phenylalanine or tryptophan. Fields, in order: V gene, clone size, J gene, D gene, CDR3 DNA, CDR3 protein. A D gene is named only where the DNA matches it firmly. Clone size is given for some rows only: seen once, a few or many times, or a class if the clone is expanded.

V gene: TRBV19
clone size: many
J gene: TRBJ2-1
D gene: TRBD2
CDR3 DNA: TGTGCCAGTAGTCCTTCGGGGACTAGCGGGAGGGCTCGCTACAATGAGCAGTTCTTC
CDR3 protein: CASSPSGTSGRARYNEQFF

V gene: TRBV5-5
clone size: many
J gene: TRBJ1-1
D gene: .
CDR3 DNA: TGTGCCAGCAGCTTGCCCGCGCGGCGGGAAGCTTTCTTT
CDR3 protein: CASSLPARREAFF

V gene: TRBV4-2
clone size: .
J gene: TRBJ2-7
D gene: .
CDR3 DNA: TGTGCCAGCAGCCAAGATGAGGGGTTGGGCGAGCAGTACTTC
CDR3 protein: CASSQDEGLGEQYF

V gene: TRBV30
clone size: .
J gene: TRBJ1-2
D gene: .
CDR3 DNA: TGTGCCTGGAGTAACCGGGGGGGTGGCTACACCTTC
CDR3 protein: CAWSNRGGGYTF

V gene: TRBV20-1
clone size: many
J gene: TRBJ2-5
D gene: TRBD2
CDR3 DNA: TGCAGTGCGTTCGGGGAGGGAGAGACCCAGTACTTC
CDR3 protein: CSAFGEGETQYF

V gene: TRBV25-1
clone size: few
J gene: TRBJ2-2
D gene: TRBD1
CDR3 DNA: TGTGCCAGCAGCGATAGAGGGGGCACCCGGGAGCTGTTTTTT
CDR3 protein: CASSDRGGTRELFF

V gene: TRBV24-1
clone size: many
J gene: TRBJ2-1
D gene: .
CDR3 DNA: TGTGCCACCAGTGAAAAATCGGGACTGACTACCAATGAGCAGTTCTTC
CDR3 protein: CATSEKSGLTTNEQFF

V gene: TRBV18
clone size: many
J gene: TRBJ2-7
D gene: .
CDR3 DNA: TGTGCCAGCTCACCGGGGCCCCTGGGAGAGCAGTACTTC
CDR3 protein: CASSPGPLGEQYF

V gene: TRBV20-1
clone size: many
J gene: TRBJ2-7
D gene: TRBD2
CDR3 DNA: TGCAGTGCTAGGCTAGCGGGGCCCTCCTACGAGCAGTACTTC
CDR3 protein: CSARLAGPSYEQYF

V gene: TRBV3-1
clone size: many
J gene: TRBJ1-2
D gene: TRBD1
CDR3 DNA: TGTGCCAGCAGCCACGACAGGGTGGGCTATGGCTACACCTTC
CDR3 protein: CASSHDRVGYGYTF

V gene: TRBV7-9
clone size: .
J gene: TRBJ2-4
D gene: .
CDR3 DNA: TGTGCCAGCAGCCTAGGGAGAAGTGGGGGAAACATTCAGTACTTC
CDR3 protein: CASSLGRSGGNIQYF

V gene: TRBV7-8
clone size: few
J gene: TRBJ2-4
D gene: .
CDR3 DNA: TGTGCCAGCAGCTTAGCCCCGGGACTAGCCAAAAACATTCAGTACTTC
CDR3 protein: CASSLAPGLAKNIQYF

V gene: TRBV28
clone size: many
J gene: TRBJ1-1
D gene: .
CDR3 DNA: TGTGCCAGCAGTTTAATCAGAGTGAACACTGAAGCTTTCTTT
CDR3 protein: CASSLIRVNTEAFF

V gene: TRBV24-1
clone size: many
J gene: TRBJ2-5
D gene: .
CDR3 DNA: TGTGCCACCAGTGATTCCGAGACCCAGTACTTC
CDR3 protein: CATSDSETQYF

V gene: TRBV20-1
clone size: many
J gene: TRBJ2-7
D gene: TRBD2
CDR3 DNA: TGCAGTGCTAGAGATTCCGGGACTAGCAGCAACGAGCAGTACTTC
CDR3 protein: CSARDSGTSSNEQYF

V gene: TRBV12-5
clone size: .
J gene: TRBJ2-1
D gene: .
CDR3 DNA: TGTGCTAGTGAAGGCATGTCCTACAATGAGCAGTTCTTC
CDR3 protein: CASEGMSYNEQFF

V gene: TRBV4-1
clone size: few
J gene: TRBJ1-5
D gene: .
CDR3 DNA: TGCGCCAGCAGCCCAACGGTAGTCAATCAGCCCCACCATTTT
CDR3 protein: CASSPTVVNQPHHF

V gene: TRBV7-2
clone size: few
J gene: TRBJ1-1
D gene: .
CDR3 DNA: .
CDR3 protein: CASSLVAAGTGGPFF

V gene: TRBV11-2
clone size: many
J gene: TRBJ2-7
D gene: .
CDR3 DNA: TGTGCCAGCAAGGGATTTAGCTCCTACGAGCAGTACTTC
CDR3 protein: CASKGFSSYEQYF

V gene: TRBV24-1
clone size: .
J gene: TRBJ2-5
D gene: .
CDR3 DNA: TGTGCCACCAGTGACCGGACAGCTCAAGAGACCCAGTACTTC
CDR3 protein: CATSDRTAQETQYF

V gene: TRBV12-3/TRBV12-4
clone size: .
J gene: TRBJ1-1
D gene: .
CDR3 DNA: TGTGCCAGCAGCCCCCAGTCTATCGGGACTGAAGCTTTCTTT
CDR3 protein: CASSPQSIGTEAFF

V gene: TRBV4-2
clone size: .
J gene: TRBJ1-2
D gene: .
CDR3 DNA: TGTGCCAGCAGCCAAGATAGGAGGGATGGCTACACCTTC
CDR3 protein: CASSQDRRDGYTF

V gene: TRBV3-1
clone size: .
J gene: TRBJ2-3
D gene: .
CDR3 DNA: TGTGCCAGCAGCCAAGCCGGGACCGCGCAGTATTTT
CDR3 protein: CASSQAGTAQYF

V gene: TRBV28
clone size: many
J gene: TRBJ2-1
D gene: TRBD2
CDR3 DNA: TGTGCCAGCAGTTTCCTCAGACTAGCGGGAGGCAATGAGCAGTTCTTC
CDR3 protein: CASSFLRLAGGNEQFF

V gene: TRBV2
clone size: many
J gene: TRBJ2-2
D gene: TRBD1
CDR3 DNA: TGTGCCAGCAGTCCGGGACAGGGGGCGTACACCGGGGAGCTGTTTTTT
CDR3 protein: CASSPGQGAYTGELFF

V gene: TRBV12-3/TRBV12-4
clone size: many
J gene: TRBJ1-4
D gene: TRBD1
CDR3 DNA: TGTGCCAGCAGTTCATACAGGGGGCAGGCTAATGAAAAACTGTTTTTT
CDR3 protein: CASSSYRGQANEKLFF

V gene: TRBV6-6
clone size: many
J gene: TRBJ2-1
D gene: .
CDR3 DNA: TGTGCCAGCAGTTACCCGGAGGGGTACAATGAGCAGTTCTTC
CDR3 protein: CASSYPEGYNEQFF

V gene: TRBV2
clone size: many
J gene: TRBJ2-2
D gene: .
CDR3 DNA: TGTGCCAGCAGCACAATGGAGGCTATTGCCGGGGAGCTGTTTTTT
CDR3 protein: CASSTMEAIAGELFF

V gene: TRBV25-1
clone size: .
J gene: TRBJ2-3
D gene: .
CDR3 DNA: TGTGCCAGCCAAATGGGGGGCACAGATACGCAGTATTTT
CDR3 protein: CASQMGGTDTQYF

V gene: TRBV12-3/TRBV12-4
clone size: few
J gene: TRBJ1-5
D gene: TRBD1
CDR3 DNA: TGTACCAGCAGTCCCGGACAGGGTTTGAGCAATCAGCCCCAGCATTTT
CDR3 protein: CTSSPGQGLSNQPQHF

V gene: TRBV5-1
clone size: many
J gene: TRBJ1-5
D gene: .
CDR3 DNA: TGCGCCAGCAGCCTGGATCCCGGACAGCCCCAGCATTTT
CDR3 protein: CASSLDPGQPQHF

V gene: TRBV20-1
clone size: many
J gene: TRBJ1-6
D gene: .
CDR3 DNA: TGCAGTGCCCACAGTGTGGCCCTCCACTTT
CDR3 protein: CSAHSVALHF

V gene: TRBV7-2
clone size: many
J gene: TRBJ2-2
D gene: .
CDR3 DNA: TGTGCCAGCAGCGCCCAACCAGGGTTCGGGGCCGGGGAGCTGTTTTTT
CDR3 protein: CASSAQPGFGAGELFF

V gene: TRBV30
clone size: .
J gene: TRBJ2-7
D gene: .
CDR3 DNA: TGTGCCTGGAGGACAGGTCCCTACGAGCAGTACTTC
CDR3 protein: CAWRTGPYEQYF

V gene: TRBV19
clone size: many
J gene: TRBJ2-3
D gene: .
CDR3 DNA: TGTGCCAGTAGCGACAGTTTAGGGTTGGGGGATACGCAGTATTTT
CDR3 protein: CASSDSLGLGDTQYF

V gene: TRBV2
clone size: many
J gene: TRBJ2-5
D gene: TRBD2
CDR3 DNA: TGTGCCAGCAGGGAACTAGCGGAACTCCAAGAGACCCAGTACTTC
CDR3 protein: CASRELAELQETQYF

V gene: TRBV11-3
clone size: .
J gene: TRBJ2-2
D gene: .
CDR3 DNA: TGTGCCGGCAACAACGAGGGGACTCCTACGGACGGCACCGGGGAGCTGTTTTTT
CDR3 protein: CAGNNEGTPTDGTGELFF

V gene: TRBV7-2
clone size: many
J gene: TRBJ1-4
D gene: .
CDR3 DNA: TGTGCCAGCAGCTTAGTCGCGGGGATAGGGGAAAAACTGTTTTTT
CDR3 protein: CASSLVAGIGEKLFF